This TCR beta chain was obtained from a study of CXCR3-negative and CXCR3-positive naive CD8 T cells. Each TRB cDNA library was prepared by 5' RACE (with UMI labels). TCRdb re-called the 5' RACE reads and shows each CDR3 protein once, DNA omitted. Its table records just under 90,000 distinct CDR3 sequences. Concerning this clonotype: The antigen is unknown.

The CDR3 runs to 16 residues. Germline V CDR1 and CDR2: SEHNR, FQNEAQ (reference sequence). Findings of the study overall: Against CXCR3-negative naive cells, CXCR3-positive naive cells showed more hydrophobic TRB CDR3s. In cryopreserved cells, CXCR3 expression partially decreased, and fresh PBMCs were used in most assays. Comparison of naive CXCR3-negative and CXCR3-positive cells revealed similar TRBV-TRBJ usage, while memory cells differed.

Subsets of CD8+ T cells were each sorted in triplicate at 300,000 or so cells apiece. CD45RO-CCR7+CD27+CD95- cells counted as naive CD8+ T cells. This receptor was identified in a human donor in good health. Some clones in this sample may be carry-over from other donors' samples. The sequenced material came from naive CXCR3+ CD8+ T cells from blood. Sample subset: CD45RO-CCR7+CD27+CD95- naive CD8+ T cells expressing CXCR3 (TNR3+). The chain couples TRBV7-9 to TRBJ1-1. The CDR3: CASSLAGAGPSTEAFF.